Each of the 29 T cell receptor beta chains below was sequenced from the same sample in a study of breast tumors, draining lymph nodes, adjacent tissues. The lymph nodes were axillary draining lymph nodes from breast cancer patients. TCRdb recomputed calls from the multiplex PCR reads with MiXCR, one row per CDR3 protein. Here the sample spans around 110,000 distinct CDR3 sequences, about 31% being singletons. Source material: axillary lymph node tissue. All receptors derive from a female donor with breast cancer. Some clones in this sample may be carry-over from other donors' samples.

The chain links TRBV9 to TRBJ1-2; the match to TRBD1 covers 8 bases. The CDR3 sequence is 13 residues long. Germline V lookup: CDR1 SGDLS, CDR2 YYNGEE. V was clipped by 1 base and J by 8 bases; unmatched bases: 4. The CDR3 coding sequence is TGTGCCAGCAGCGTATCAGGGGGCATCGGCTACACCTTC. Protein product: CASSVSGGIGYTF.

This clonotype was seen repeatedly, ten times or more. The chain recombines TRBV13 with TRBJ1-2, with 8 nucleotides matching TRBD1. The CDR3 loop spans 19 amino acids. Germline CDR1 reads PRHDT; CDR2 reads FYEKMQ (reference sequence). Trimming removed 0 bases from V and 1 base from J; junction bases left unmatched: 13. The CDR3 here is CASSLGMEDRAVYNYGYTF. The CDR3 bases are TGTGCCAGCAGCTTAGGCATGGAGGACAGGGCGGTGTATAACTATGGCTACACCTTC.

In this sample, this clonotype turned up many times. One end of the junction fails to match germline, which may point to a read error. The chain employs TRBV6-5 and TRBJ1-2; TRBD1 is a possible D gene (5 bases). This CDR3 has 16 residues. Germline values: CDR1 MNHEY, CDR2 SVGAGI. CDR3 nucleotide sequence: TGTGCCAGCAGTCACTCGACAGACCCTCAGTGGGATGGCTACACCTTC. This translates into CASSHSTDPQWDGYTF.

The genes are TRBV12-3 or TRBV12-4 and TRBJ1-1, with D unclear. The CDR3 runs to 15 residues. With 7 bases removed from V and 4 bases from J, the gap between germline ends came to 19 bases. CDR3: CASTLRQAETTEAFF. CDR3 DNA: TGTGCCAGCACCCTGAGGCAGGCGGAAACCACTGAAGCTTTCTTT.

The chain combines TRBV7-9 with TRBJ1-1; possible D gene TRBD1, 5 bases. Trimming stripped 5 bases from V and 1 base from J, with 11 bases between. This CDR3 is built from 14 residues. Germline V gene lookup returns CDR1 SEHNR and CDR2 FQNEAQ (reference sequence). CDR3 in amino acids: CASSLGTGNTEAFF. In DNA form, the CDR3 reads TGTGCCAGCAGCCTGGGGACCGGGAACACTGAAGCTTTCTTT. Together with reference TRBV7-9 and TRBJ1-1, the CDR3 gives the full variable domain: DTGVSQNPRHKITKRGQNVTFRCDPISEHNRLYWYRQTLGQGPEFLTYFQNEAQLEKSRLLSDRFSAERPKGSFSTLEIQRTEQGDSAMYLCASSLGTGNTEAFFGQGTRLTVV.

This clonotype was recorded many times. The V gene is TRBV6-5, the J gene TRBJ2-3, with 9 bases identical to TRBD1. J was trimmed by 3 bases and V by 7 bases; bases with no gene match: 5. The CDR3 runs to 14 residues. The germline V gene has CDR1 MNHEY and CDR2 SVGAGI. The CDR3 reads CASTHGTGTDTQYF. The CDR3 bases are TGTGCCAGCACGCACGGGACAGGGACAGATACGCAGTATTTT.

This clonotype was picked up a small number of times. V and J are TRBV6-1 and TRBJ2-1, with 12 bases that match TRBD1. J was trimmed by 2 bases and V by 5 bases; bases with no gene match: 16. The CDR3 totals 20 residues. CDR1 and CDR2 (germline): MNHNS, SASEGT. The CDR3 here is CASSLGGGQGARVTYNEQFF. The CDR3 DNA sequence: TGTGCCAGCAGTCTCGGGGGGGGACAGGGGGCTCGAGTAACCTACAATGAGCAGTTCTTC.

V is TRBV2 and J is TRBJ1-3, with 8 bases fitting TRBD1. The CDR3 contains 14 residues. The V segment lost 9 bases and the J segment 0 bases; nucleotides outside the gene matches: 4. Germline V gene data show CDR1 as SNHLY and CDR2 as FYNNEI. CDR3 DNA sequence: TGTGCCAGTAAAACAGGGGGCTCTGGAAACACCATATATTTT. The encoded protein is CASKTGGSGNTIYF.

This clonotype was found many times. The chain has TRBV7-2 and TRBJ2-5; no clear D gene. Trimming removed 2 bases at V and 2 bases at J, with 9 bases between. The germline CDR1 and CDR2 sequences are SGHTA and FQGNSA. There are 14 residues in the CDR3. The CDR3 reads CASSLRVLQETQYF. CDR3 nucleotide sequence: TGTGCCAGCAGCTTAAGGGTTTTACAAGAGACCCAGTACTTC.

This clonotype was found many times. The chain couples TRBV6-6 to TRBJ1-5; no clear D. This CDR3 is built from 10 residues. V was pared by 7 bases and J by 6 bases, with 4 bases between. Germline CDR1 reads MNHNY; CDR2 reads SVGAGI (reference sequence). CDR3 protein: CASNRQPQHF. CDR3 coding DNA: TGTGCCAGCAACCGTCAGCCCCAGCATTTT.

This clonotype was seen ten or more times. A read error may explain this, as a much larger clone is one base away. In DNA, the CDR3 is TGTGCCAGCAGCTTGAACCGGGCCGAGCAGTACTTC. It specifies CASSLNRAEQYF. The chain combines TRBV5-8 with TRBJ2-7; the D is unclear. The CDR3 totals 12 residues. Looked up from germline, CDR1 is SGHTS and CDR2 is YDEGEE. V was clipped by 1 base and J by 6 bases, with 8 bases between them.

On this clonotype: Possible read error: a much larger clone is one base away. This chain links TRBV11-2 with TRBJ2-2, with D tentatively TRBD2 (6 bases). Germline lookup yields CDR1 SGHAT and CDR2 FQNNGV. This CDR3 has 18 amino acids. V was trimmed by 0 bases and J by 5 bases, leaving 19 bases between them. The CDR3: CASSLDQLPEGTTGELFF. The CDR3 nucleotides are TGTGCCAGCAGCTTAGATCAGTTACCGGAGGGCACGACCGGGGAGCTGTTTTTT.

The CDR3 coding sequence is TGTGCCTGGATAATCCGGCACTCTAGCACAGATACGCAGTATTTT. Translation gives CAWIIRHSSTDTQYF. The chain has TRBV30 and TRBJ2-3; no reliable D call. Between the trimmed V and J ends, which lost 4 bases and 0 bases, there was a span of 14 bases. The CDR3 sequence is 15 residues long. CDR1 and CDR2 (germline): GTSNPN, SVGIG (reference sequence).

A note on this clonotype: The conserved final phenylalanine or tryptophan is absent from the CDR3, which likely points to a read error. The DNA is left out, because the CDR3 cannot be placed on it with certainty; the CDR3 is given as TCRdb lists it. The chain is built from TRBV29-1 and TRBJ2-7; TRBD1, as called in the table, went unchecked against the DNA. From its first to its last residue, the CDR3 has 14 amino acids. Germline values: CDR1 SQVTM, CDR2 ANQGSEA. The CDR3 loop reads CSVTWTGRTYERYL.

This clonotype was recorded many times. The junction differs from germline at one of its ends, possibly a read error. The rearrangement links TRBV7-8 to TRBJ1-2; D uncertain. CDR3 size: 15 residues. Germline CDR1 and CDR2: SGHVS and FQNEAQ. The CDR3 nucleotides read TGTGCCAGCAGCTTAGCGCGGACGGCCCCCTATGGCTACCCCTTC. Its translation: CASSLARTAPYGYPF.

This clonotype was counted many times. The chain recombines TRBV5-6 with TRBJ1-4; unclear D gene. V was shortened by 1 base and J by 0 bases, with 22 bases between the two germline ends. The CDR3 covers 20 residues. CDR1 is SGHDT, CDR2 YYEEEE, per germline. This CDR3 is CASSLRKGATKAPTNEKLFF. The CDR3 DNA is TGTGCCAGCAGCTTGAGGAAGGGCGCAACTAAGGCACCAACTAATGAAAAACTGTTTTTT.

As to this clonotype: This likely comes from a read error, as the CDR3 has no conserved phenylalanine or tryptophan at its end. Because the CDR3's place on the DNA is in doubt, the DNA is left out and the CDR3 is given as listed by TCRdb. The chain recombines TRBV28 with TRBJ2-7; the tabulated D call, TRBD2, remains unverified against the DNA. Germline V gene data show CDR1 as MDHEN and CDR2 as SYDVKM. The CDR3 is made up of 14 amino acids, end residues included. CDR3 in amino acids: CASRSTMGLGERYL.

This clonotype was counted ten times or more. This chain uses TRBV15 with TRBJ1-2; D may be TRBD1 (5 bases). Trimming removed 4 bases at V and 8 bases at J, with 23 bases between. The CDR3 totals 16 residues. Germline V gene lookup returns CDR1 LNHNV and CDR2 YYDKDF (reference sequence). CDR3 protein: CATSTTDVLGGRGYTF. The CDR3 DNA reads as TGTGCCACCAGCACTACCGACGTCTTGGGGGGGAGAGGCTACACCTTC.

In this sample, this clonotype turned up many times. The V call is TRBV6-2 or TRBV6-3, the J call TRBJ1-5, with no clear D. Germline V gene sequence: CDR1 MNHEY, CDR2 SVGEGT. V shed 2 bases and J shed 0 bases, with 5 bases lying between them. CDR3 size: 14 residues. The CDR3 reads CASSYMGSNQPQHF. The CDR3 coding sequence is TGTGCCAGCAGTTACATGGGTAGCAATCAGCCCCAGCATTTT.

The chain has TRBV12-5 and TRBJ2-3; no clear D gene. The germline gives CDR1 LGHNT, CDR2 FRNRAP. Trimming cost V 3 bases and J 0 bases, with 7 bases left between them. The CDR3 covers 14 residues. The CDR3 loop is CASGLGQSTDTQYF. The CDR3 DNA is TGTGCTAGTGGTTTAGGGCAGAGCACAGATACGCAGTATTTT.

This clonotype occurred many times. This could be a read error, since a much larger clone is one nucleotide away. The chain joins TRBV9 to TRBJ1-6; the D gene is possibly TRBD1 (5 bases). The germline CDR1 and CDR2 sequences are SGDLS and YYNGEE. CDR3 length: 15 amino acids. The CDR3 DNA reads TGTGCCAGCAGCGTATCGACAGCGAATAATTCACCCCCCCACTTT. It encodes CASSVSTANNSPPHF.

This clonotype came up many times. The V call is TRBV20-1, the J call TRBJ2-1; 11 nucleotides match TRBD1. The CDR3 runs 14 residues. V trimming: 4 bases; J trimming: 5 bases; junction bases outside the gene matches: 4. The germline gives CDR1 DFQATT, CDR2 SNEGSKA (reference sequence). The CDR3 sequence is CSAMGQGDHNEQFF. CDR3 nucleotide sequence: TGCAGTGCTATGGGACAGGGGGACCACAATGAGCAGTTCTTC.

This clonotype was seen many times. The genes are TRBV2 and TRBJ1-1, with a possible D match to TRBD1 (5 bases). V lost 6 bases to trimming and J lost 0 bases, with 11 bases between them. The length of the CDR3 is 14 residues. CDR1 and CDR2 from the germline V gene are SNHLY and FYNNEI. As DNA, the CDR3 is TGTGCCAGCAGCAAGGGACCGCTGAACACTGAAGCTTTCTTT. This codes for CASSKGPLNTEAFF.

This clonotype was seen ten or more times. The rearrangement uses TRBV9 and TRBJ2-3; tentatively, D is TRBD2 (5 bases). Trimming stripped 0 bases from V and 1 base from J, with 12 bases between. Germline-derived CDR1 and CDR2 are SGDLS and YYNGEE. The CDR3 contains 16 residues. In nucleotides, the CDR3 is TGTGCCAGCAGCGTAGGCGTGGGAGTGGGCACAGATACGCAGTATTTT. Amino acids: CASSVGVGVGTDTQYF.

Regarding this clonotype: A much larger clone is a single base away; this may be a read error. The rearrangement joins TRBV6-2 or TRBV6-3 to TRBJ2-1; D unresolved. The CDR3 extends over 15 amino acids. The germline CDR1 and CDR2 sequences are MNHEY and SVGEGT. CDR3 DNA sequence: TGTGCCAGCAGTCACTCCTTGAACGGAAACAATGAGCAGTTCTTC. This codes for CASSHSLNGNNEQFF.

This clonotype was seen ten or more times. As DNA, the CDR3 is TGTGCCAGTAGTACGGGACAGGGGACCGGGGAGCTGTTTTTT. Amino acids: CASSTGQGTGELFF. The chain links TRBV19 to TRBJ2-2; 10 positions match TRBD1. V lost 4 bases and J lost 5; bases outside the gene matches: 1. Per the germline V gene, CDR1 is LNHDA and CDR2 is SQIVND (reference sequence). This CDR3 comprises 14 residues.

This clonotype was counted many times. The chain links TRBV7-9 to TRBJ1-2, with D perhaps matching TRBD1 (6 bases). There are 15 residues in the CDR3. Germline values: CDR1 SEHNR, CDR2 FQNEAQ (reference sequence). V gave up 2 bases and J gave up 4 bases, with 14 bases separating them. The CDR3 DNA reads TGTGCCAGCAGCTTATCCGACAGGCCCCTCTATGGCTACACCTTC. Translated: CASSLSDRPLYGYTF.

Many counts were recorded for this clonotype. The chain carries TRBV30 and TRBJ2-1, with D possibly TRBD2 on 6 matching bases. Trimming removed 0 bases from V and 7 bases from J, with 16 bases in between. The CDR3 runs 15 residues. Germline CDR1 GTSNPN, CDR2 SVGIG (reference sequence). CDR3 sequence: CAWSVGGGTTNEQFF. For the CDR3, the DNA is TGTGCCTGGAGTGTAGGCGGCGGGACGACAAATGAGCAGTTCTTC.

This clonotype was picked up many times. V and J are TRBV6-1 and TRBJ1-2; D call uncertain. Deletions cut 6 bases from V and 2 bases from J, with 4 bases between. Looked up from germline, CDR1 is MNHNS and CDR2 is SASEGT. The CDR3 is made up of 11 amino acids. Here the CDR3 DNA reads TGTGCCAGCAGCTGGAACTATGGCTACACCTTC. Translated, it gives CASSWNYGYTF.